These 25 T cell receptor beta chains were all obtained from the same sample, sequenced in a study of cytomegalovirus exposure and HLA in healthy donors. This PCR relied on a set of 60 Vbeta primers and 13 Jbeta primers. Assay: immunoSEQ multiplex PCR; the TCRdb copy retains only in-frame clones and omits some. Among roughly 130,000 clones, approximately 82% were seen once, and the ten largest hold around 3%. The sequencing input was PBMCs. These receptors were collected from a boy aged 2 to 10 in good health and CMV-seronegative.

The genes are TRBV19 and TRBJ1-1, with D possibly TRBD1 on 5 matching bases. Per germline, CDR1 LNHDA and CDR2 SQIVND (reference sequence). V was clipped by 0 bases and J by 7 bases, with 12 bases between them. The CDR3 runs 14 residues. The CDR3 DNA is TGTGCCAGTAGTATAGAGGTGGGGGGGTTTGAAGCTTTCTTT. Its protein is CASSIEVGGFEAFF.

The chain employs TRBV5-1 and TRBJ1-2; TRBD1 might be the D (5 bases). Looked up from germline, CDR1 is SGHRS and CDR2 is YFSETQ. The CDR3 has 15 residues. V shed 4 bases and J shed 8 bases, with 21 bases lying between them. The CDR3 DNA is TGCGCCAGCAGCCTATCCACCCAGGGTTTGCCCGGCTACACCTTC. Translated, it gives CASSLSTQGLPGYTF.

The genes are TRBV5-6 and TRBJ2-2; possible D gene TRBD1, 6 bases. The CDR3 extends over 14 amino acids. Germline assignment: CDR1 SGHDT and CDR2 YYEEEE. Trimming removed 3 bases from V and 1 base from J, with 7 bases in between. CDR3 in DNA: TGTGCCAGCAGCTGGGGACAGAACACCGGGGAGCTGTTTTTT. Translated, it gives CASSWGQNTGELFF.

The V call is TRBV4-1, the J call TRBJ2-7; unclear D gene. This CDR3 region has 14 residues. The V end was cut by 2 bases, the J end by 2 bases, with 10 bases between. CDR1 is MGHRA and CDR2 is YSYEKL in the germline V gene. CDR3 nucleotides: TGCGCCAGCAGCCAAAACCCAGTAACCTACGAGCAGTACTTC. Translating gives CASSQNPVTYEQYF.

This clone was observed once. The rearrangement joins TRBV7-9 to TRBJ2-7; 7 bases match TRBD1. Germline V CDR1 and CDR2: SEHNR, FQNEAQ (reference sequence). With 7 bases clipped from V and 1 base from J, the junction kept 4 bases outside the gene matches. The CDR3 runs to 13 residues. CDR3 coding DNA: TGTGCCAGCACCCCGGGACAGTCCTACGAGCAGTACTTC. It translates to CASTPGQSYEQYF.

Written as DNA, the CDR3 is TGTGCCAGCGTCCGGGGGGTTGGGGACACTGAAGCTTTCTTT. Protein sequence: CASVRGVGDTEAFF. The rearrangement uses TRBV5-4 and TRBJ1-1; weak D call: TRBD1 (5 bases). This CDR3 region has 14 residues. The germline CDR1 and CDR2 sequences are SGHNT and YYREEE (reference sequence). The ends were cut back, 7 bases at V and 3 bases at J, with 16 bases in the middle.

In regard to this clone: At one end, the junction sequence differs from germline, possibly due to a read error. Other DNA sequences in the same sample also yield this CDR3. This rearrangement joins TRBV15 to TRBJ1-4, with no clear D. Germline assignment: CDR1 LNHNV and CDR2 YYDKDF (reference sequence). This CDR3 comprises 15 residues. CDR3 sequence (DNA): TGTGCCACCAGCAGAGATAGGGCGGGGAATGAAAAGCTGTTTTTT. Its protein is CATSRDRAGNEKLFF.

The rearrangement links TRBV2 to TRBJ2-7, with TRBD1 as a possible D gene (5 bases). Trimming removed 6 bases at V and 3 bases at J, with 15 bases between. This CDR3 is 14 amino acids long. Germline lookup yields CDR1 SNHLY and CDR2 FYNNEI. The CDR3 protein is CASRKGLGLYEQYV. CDR3 nucleotide sequence: TGTGCCAGCAGGAAAGGCCTGGGGCTCTACGAGCAGTACGTC.

The CDR3 loop reads CASSSGQATYEQYF. CDR3 nucleotide sequence: TGTGCCAGCTCATCTGGACAGGCCACCTACGAGCAGTACTTC. The chain uses TRBV18 and TRBJ2-5, with 7 bases fitting TRBD1. The assigned J gene may be wrong: the sequence end matches TRBJ2-7 better. Germline V gene lookup returns CDR1 KGHSH and CDR2 LQKENI. CDR3 length equals 14 residues.

The CDR3 sequence is CASSPPSDRSGNTIYF. The CDR3 coding sequence is TGTGCCAGCTCACCACCCTCAGACAGGTCTGGAAACACCATATATTTT. This sequence joins TRBV18 and TRBJ1-3, with D tentatively TRBD1 (6 bases). Germline CDR1 reads KGHSH; CDR2 reads LQKENI. The CDR3 contains 16 residues. V dropped 0 bases and J dropped 1 base, with 10 bases sitting between them. The variable domain in full, with the rest retrieved from reference TRBV18 and TRBJ1-3, is NAGVMQNPRHLVRRRGQEARLRCSPMKGHSHVYWYRQLPEEGLKFMVYLQKENIIDESGMPKERFSAEFPKEGPSILRIQQVVRGDSAAYFCASSPPSDRSGNTIYFGEGSWLTVV.

The chain carries TRBV6-1 and TRBJ1-5; D call uncertain. The germline gives CDR1 MNHNS, CDR2 SASEGT. V was cut by 5 bases and J by 0 bases, with 11 bases left in between. The CDR3 loop spans 15 amino acids. CDR3 loop: CASSPQVHSNQPQHF. The DNA for the CDR3 is TGTGCCAGCAGTCCGCAGGTTCATAGCAATCAGCCCCAGCATTTT.

The rearrangement links TRBV6-4 to TRBJ2-3, with 7 nucleotides matching TRBD2. The CDR3 length is 15 residues. The V gene end was trimmed by 4 bases and the J gene end by 0 bases; junction bases not matched to a gene: 4. Germline CDR1 is MRHNA and CDR2 is SNTAGT. The CDR3 DNA is TGTGCCAGCAGTGGAAGAGCGGGAAGCACAGATACGCAGTATTTT. Its translation is CASSGRAGSTDTQYF.

The genes are TRBV11-2 and TRBJ2-1; tentatively, D is TRBD1 (6 bases). This CDR3 is built from 17 residues. CDR1 and CDR2 from the germline V gene are SGHAT and FQNNGV. The CDR3 region is CACRVGAEIRSYNEQFF. DNA of the CDR3: TGTGCATGCAGGGTGGGGGCAGAAATAAGGTCCTACAATGAGCAGTTCTTC.

With regard to this clone: Other DNA sequences of this sample code for an identical CDR3. The chain has TRBV5-1 and TRBJ2-2; D remains ambiguous. The CDR3 is 16 residues long. V shed 4 bases and J shed 1 base, with 14 bases lying between them. The germline V gene encodes CDR1 SGHRS and CDR2 YFSETQ. CDR3: CASSPRLAENTGELFF. The CDR3 region has the DNA TGCGCCAGCAGCCCCAGACTCGCGGAGAACACCGGGGAGCTGTTTTTT.

J is TRBJ1-2 and V is TRBV9; D is possibly TRBD1 (5 bases). V was cut by 4 bases and J by 4 bases, with 11 bases left in between. Germline CDR1 and CDR2: SGDLS and YYNGEE. This CDR3 contains 13 residues. CDR3 in amino acids: CASSTDRPYGYTF. CDR3 DNA: TGTGCCAGCAGCACCGACAGACCCTATGGCTACACCTTC.

This sequence joins TRBV7-9 and TRBJ2-1; 9 bases map to TRBD2. The CDR3 runs to 17 residues. V gave up 5 bases and J gave up 6 bases; unmatched junction bases: 14. Germline V CDR1 and CDR2: SEHNR, FQNEAQ (reference sequence). The CDR3 nucleotides read TGTGCCAGCAGCCCACCTGCGGGGGGGCGATTAGGCAATGAGCAGTTCTTC. Translation gives CASSPPAGGRLGNEQFF. Looking up the rest from reference TRBV7-9 and TRBJ2-1 gives the full variable domain: DTGVSQNPRHKITKRGQNVTFRCDPISEHNRLYWYRQTLGQGPEFLTYFQNEAQLEKSRLLSDRFSAERPKGSFSTLEIQRTEQGDSAMYLCASSPPAGGRLGNEQFFGPGTRLTVL.

The rearrangement links TRBV30 to TRBJ2-1; D unclear. The CDR3 has 14 residues. V was pared by 3 bases and J by 8 bases, with 17 bases between. Germline V CDR1 and CDR2: GTSNPN, SVGIG (reference sequence). The DNA for the CDR3 is TGTGCCTGGAGCTCCCGGGTAAGCGTACATGAGCAGTTCTTC. Its protein is CAWSSRVSVHEQFF.

V is TRBV18 and J is TRBJ1-1; TRBD1 aligns across 8 bases. The CDR3 runs to 15 residues. Unmatched junction bases numbered 6, after V lost 5 bases and J lost 1 base. Germline-derived CDR1 and CDR2 are KGHSH and LQKENI. CDR3 nucleotides: TGTGCCAGCTCAACGTGGACAGGGTCGAACACTGAAGCTTTCTTT. Its translation is CASSTWTGSNTEAFF.

The genes are TRBV5-1 and TRBJ1-4, with TRBD1 matching over 8 bases. V was pared by 2 bases and J by 7 bases, with 13 bases of the junction left unmatched. This CDR3 spans 17 amino acids. CDR1 is SGHRS, CDR2 YFSETQ, per germline. The CDR3 DNA reads TGCGCCAGCAGCTTAGGGGGGAGACAGGGGAAGAGTGAAAAACTGTTTTTT. This sequence encodes CASSLGGRQGKSEKLFF.

The chain links TRBV10-3 to TRBJ2-7; the match to TRBD2 covers 9 bases. The germline V gene encodes CDR1 ENHRY and CDR2 SYGVKD. This CDR3 comprises 16 residues. Trimming removed 2 bases from V and 6 bases from J; junction bases left unmatched: 11. DNA for the CDR3: TGTGCCATCAGTGAGGCCAAAACGGGACTAGCCTCCGAGCAGTACGTC. Its translation: CAISEAKTGLASEQYV.

This chain joins TRBV5-5 and TRBJ2-5; no definite D call. V was trimmed by 4 bases and J by 4 bases, leaving 5 bases between them. This CDR3 is built from 11 residues. The germline V gene encodes CDR1 SGHKS and CDR2 YYEKEE (reference sequence). The chain's CDR3 is CASSPLETQYF. The DNA of the CDR3 is TGTGCCAGCAGCCCCTTAGAGACCCAGTACTTC.

This chain joins TRBV30 and TRBJ2-5, with TRBD2 matching 7 bases. The CDR3 extends over 15 amino acids. V gave up 4 bases and J gave up 5 bases; unmatched junction bases: 13. From germline, CDR1 is GTSNPN and CDR2 SVGIG (reference sequence). This CDR3 reads CAWNYQAGSGETQYF. CDR3 in DNA: TGTGCCTGGAACTACCAGGCGGGTAGCGGGGAGACCCAGTACTTC.

J is TRBJ1-5 and V is TRBV19; D gene unclear. V was trimmed by 4 bases and J by 0 bases, leaving 10 bases between them. The germline CDR1 and CDR2 sequences are LNHDA and SQIVND (reference sequence). The CDR3 covers 15 residues. This CDR3 is CASSSDMYSNQPQHF. The CDR3, as DNA: TGTGCCAGTAGTAGCGACATGTATAGCAATCAGCCCCAGCATTTT. The full variable domain, in which reference TRBV19 and TRBJ1-5 provide the parts outside the CDR3, is DGGITQSPKYLFRKEGQNVTLSCEQNLNHDAMYWYRQDPGQGLRLIYYSQIVNDFQKGDIAEGYSVSREKKESFPLTVTSAQKNPTAFYLCASSSDMYSNQPQHFGDGTRLSIL.

This clone was recorded once. The chain uses TRBV7-9 and TRBJ1-6; 8 nucleotides line up with TRBD1. The V gene's germline CDR1 is SEHNR and CDR2 FQNEAQ (reference sequence). The CDR3 is 14 residues long. The V segment lost 4 bases and the J segment 8 bases; nucleotides outside the gene matches: 4. CDR3: CASSSRDRYSPLHF. CDR3 nucleotide sequence: TGTGCCAGCAGCTCAAGGGACAGGTATTCACCCCTCCACTTT.

This clone has a handful of counts. This sequence joins TRBV19 and TRBJ2-2; 10 bases align to TRBD2. Trimming took 9 bases from V and 6 from J; bases not matched to a gene: 7. Germline V gene sequence: CDR1 LNHDA, CDR2 SQIVND (reference sequence). The CDR3 loop spans 14 amino acids. In DNA, the CDR3 is TGTGCCAGCCGTAGCGGGGGGCTGGCCGGGGAGCTGTTTTTT. Amino acids: CASRSGGLAGELFF. Variable domain in full (rest from reference TRBV19 and TRBJ2-2): DGGITQSPKYLFRKEGQNVTLSCEQNLNHDAMYWYRQDPGQGLRLIYYSQIVNDFQKGDIAEGYSVSREKKESFPLTVTSAQKNPTAFYLCASRSGGLAGELFFGEGSRLTVL.